The T cell receptor beta chain under discussion was sequenced for a study of molecular identifiers for immune sequencing clone quantification. Overall study: Across replicate runs, RNA obtained from approximately 20,000 or 100,000 naive CD8 cells was divided into five, with four undergoing sequencing.

V shed 0 bases and J 4 bases; nucleotides not matched to a gene: 5. There are 15 residues in the CDR3. CDR1 and CDR2 (germline): DFQATT, SNEGSKA (reference sequence). A few counts support this clonotype. Using its own MiXCR run on the PCR reads, TCRdb lists one record per CDR3 protein. The sample shows over 600,000 distinct CDR3 sequences, about 20% of them seen only once. The sequence derives from a human donor in good health. Some libraries in this study had Jurkat cell RNA spiked in. The sample was naive CD8+ T cells from blood, with Jurkat cell RNA spiked in. The subset: FACS-sorted CD8+CD4-CCR7+CD45RA+ naive T cells. The chain uses TRBV20-1 and TRBJ2-7; 11 bases map to TRBD2. This CDR3 reads CSARELAGVKYEQYF. In nucleotides, the CDR3 is TGCAGTGCTAGAGAACTAGCGGGAGTTAAGTACGAGCAGTACTTC.